The clone carrying this TCR beta chain was seen a single time. These data come from a study of blood T cell repertoires in COVID-19. Across the whole study: From the United States, Italy and Spain came samples of acute and convalescent COVID-19.

The table came from immunoSEQ multiplex PCR; TCRdb's copy has only in-frame clones and leaves some out. This table holds about 310,000 clones, 89% found once. Enrolled through a virtual design, the participants were between roughly 18 and 90 years of age and came from under 30 US areas. The clonotype comes from a middle-aged woman who had recovered from COVID-19. The sequencing sample was made of PBMCs or T cells enriched from blood (not recorded which).

The CDR3 sequence is CASSLFAPEQYF. DNA for the CDR3: TGTGCCAGCAGCTTATTTGCGCCCGAGCAGTACTTC. The chain has TRBV11-3 and TRBJ2-7; D remains unclear. The CDR3 is made up of 12 amino acids. Deletions cut 2 bases from V and 6 bases from J, with 8 bases between. Germline V CDR1 and CDR2: SGHNT, YENEEA.